These T cell receptor beta chains were read from a single sample in a study of T cells expressing NK-cell markers. TCRdb reanalyzed the 5' RACE reads, giving one entry per CDR3 protein sequence and no DNA. With about 260,000 distinct CDR3 sequences in the sample, the ten largest clones hold around 4.3%. Specimen: blood T cells: a sorted CD56 or NKG2C T cell subset, CD4+ or CD8+ T cells, or bulk PBMC T cells (not recorded which). Receptor source: a woman between 18 and 70 years old in good health. CDR3s include the opening cysteine and the closing phenylalanine or tryptophan. The order of the fields is V gene, CDR3 length, J gene, CDR3 protein.

TRBV11-2	13	TRBJ2-3	CASTERVTDTQYF
TRBV20-1	15	TRBJ1-2	CSATGTGGLVEGYTF
TRBV30	13	TRBJ1-1	CARRQGMNTEAFF
TRBV29-1	13	TRBJ2-7	CSVLRGGTYEQYF
TRBV20-1	13	TRBJ1-2	CSALSGVNYGYTF
TRBV3-1	14	TRBJ1-1	CASSQPTGFPEAFF
TRBV11-2	14	TRBJ2-5	CASSVGLAKETQYF
TRBV5-1	16	TRBJ2-5	CASSWGPSGGQETQYF
TRBV4-3	19	TRBJ2-2	CASSQFPLAGAKNTGELFF
TRBV20-1	17	TRBJ1-6	CSAPQTGVTAGYSPLHF
TRBV20-1	14	TRBJ2-5	CSAKEAGTVETQYF
TRBV4-2	15	TRBJ2-3	CASSHSPQSTDTQYF
TRBV7-3	15	TRBJ2-2	CASERNGANTGELFF
TRBV27	14	TRBJ2-7	CASTFIGGTNEQYF
TRBV2	14	TRBJ1-1	CASSALNMNTEAFF
TRBV6-2/TRBV6-3	17	TRBJ1-5	CASTSIRTGDGNQPQHF
TRBV12-3/TRBV12-4	13	TRBJ1-4	CASTRDFGEKLFF
TRBV7-3	14	TRBJ2-2	CASSPGSPTGELFF
TRBV30	11	TRBJ2-7	CAWSGTFGQYF
TRBV7-2	14	TRBJ2-5	CASSRRGRRETQYF
TRBV15	14	TRBJ1-1	CATSRVRGNTEAFF
TRBV12-3/TRBV12-4	13	TRBJ1-5	CASSLRGDQPQHF
TRBV4-2	14	TRBJ1-2	CASSQEKGNYGYTF
TRBV20-1	15	TRBJ2-7	CSAPRLGQGRYEQYF
TRBV21-1	15	TRBJ2-1	CASSKLRGDYNEQFF
TRBV7-2	15	TRBJ2-1	CASSQHRGSYNEQFF
TRBV4-2	15	TRBJ2-2	CASSQDRGNTGELFF
TRBV6-1	15	TRBJ1-1	CASSHPGTGNTEAFF
TRBV9	16	TRBJ1-6	CASSVGGRDRNSPLHF
TRBV20-1	14	TRBJ2-6	CSAPPAPGANVLTF
TRBV7-9	14	TRBJ1-1	CASSLEARGTEAFF
TRBV6-2/TRBV6-3	14	TRBJ2-7	CASSSGGSSYEQYF
TRBV18	14	TRBJ1-5	CASSLDRNNQPQHF
TRBV20-1	15	TRBJ2-4	CSATSGRAGVNIQYF
TRBV20-1	13	TRBJ2-1	CSALRGANIEQFF
TRBV27	18	TRBJ1-5	CASRKWGQGIYSNQPQHF
TRBV12-3/TRBV12-4	15	TRBJ2-3	CASSFGRLYTDTQYF
TRBV20-1	13	TRBJ2-1	CSARTGGSNEQFF
TRBV18	15	TRBJ2-3	CASSPGQGGSDTQYF
TRBV9	13	TRBJ1-3	CASSVAGGNTIYF
TRBV7-2	16	TRBJ2-7	CASSLRGTGISYEQYF